What follows are 13 T cell receptor beta chains derived from one specimen sequenced in a study of Tregs in tolerant kidney transplant recipients. Assay used: immunoSEQ multiplex PCR; TCRdb lists only in-frame clones, some missing. Altogether tens of thousands of clones are present, 90% to 95% being singletons, with the ten largest covering about 1.4%. Recipients received nonmyeloablative bone marrow transplants from related graft donors, with transient mixed chimerism. This specimen was CD4+ T cells from blood (PBMCs), taken 24 months after the transplant. The source of these receptors is a human patient who received a combined kidney and bone marrow transplant. Some T cells here may be from the graft donor.

The gene calls are TRBV11-2 and TRBJ2-5; D might be TRBD2 (5 bases). V lost 6 bases and J lost 2, with 7 bases in between. This CDR3 comprises 12 residues. Germline V gives CDR1 SGHAT, CDR2 FQNNGV. The CDR3 DNA is TGTGCCAGCAGGGACTTTCAAGAGACCCAGTACTTC. It codes for CASRDFQETQYF. The complete variable domain, with remaining parts taken from reference TRBV11-2 and TRBJ2-5, reads EAGVAQSPRYKIIEKRQSVAFWCNPISGHATLYWYQQILGQGPKLLIQFQNNGVVDDSQLPKDRFSAERLKGVDSTLKIQPAKLEDSAVYLCASRDFQETQYFGPGTRLLVL.

The chain recombines TRBV4-3 with TRBJ2-7; 7 bases are a match to TRBD1. Looked up from germline, CDR1 is LGHNA and CDR2 is YSLEER. V shed 2 bases, J shed 6 bases, and the junction held 4 bases outside the gene matches. The CDR3 is 13 residues long. The DNA for the CDR3 is TGCGCCAGCAGCCAATGGACAGGAGGCGAGCAGTACTTC. This translates into CASSQWTGGEQYF.

The J gene is TRBJ1-2, the V gene TRBV18; TRBD1 is a possible D gene (6 bases). This CDR3 is built from 13 residues. The V gene lost 5 bases and the J gene lost 6 bases, with 13 bases spanning the gap. Germline values: CDR1 KGHSH, CDR2 LQKENI. The CDR3 reads CASSEQGWDGYTF. The CDR3 DNA reads as TGTGCCAGCTCAGAACAGGGCTGGGATGGCTACACCTTC.

The chain recombines TRBV9 with TRBJ2-3, with 12 bases lining up with TRBD2. The CDR3 consists of 18 residues. CDR1 and CDR2 from the germline V gene are SGDLS and YYNGEE. V dropped 0 bases and J dropped 3; count of bases not matched to a gene: 8. The DNA for the CDR3 is TGTGCCAGCAGCGTAGGTCCTAGCGGGGGGGCGAGGACAGATACGCAGTATTTT. Protein: CASSVGPSGGARTDTQYF.

The chain is built from TRBV6-1 and TRBJ2-2; 9 nucleotides agree with TRBD1. This CDR3 spans 15 amino acids. With V trimmed by 4 bases and J by 4 bases, 4 bases remained unmatched. The germline CDR1 and CDR2 sequences are MNHNS and SASEGT. CDR3 DNA sequence: TGTGCCAGCAGTGCGAACAGGGGGCGCACCGGGGAGCTGTTTTTT. It encodes CASSANRGRTGELFF.

This chain connects TRBV6-1 to TRBJ2-5; D perhaps matches TRBD1 (6 bases). Germline V lookup: CDR1 MNHNS, CDR2 SASEGT. V gave up 8 bases and J gave up 5 bases, with 15 bases separating them. The CDR3 covers 13 residues. CDR3 protein: CASDGQPEETQYF. The CDR3 DNA is TGTGCCAGCGACGGACAGCCTGAGGAGACCCAGTACTTC.

The chain carries TRBV5-4 and TRBJ2-1; TRBD2 might be the D (7 bases). The V end lost 4 bases, the J end lost 9 bases, and 20 bases lay between the germline ends. CDR3 length: 15 residues. Germline CDR1 reads SGHNT; CDR2 reads YYREEE (reference sequence). CDR3 DNA sequence: TGTGCCAGCAGCGTAAGGGGGGGCCGGCGAGGTGAGCAGTTCTTC. Its protein is CASSVRGGRRGEQFF.

This chain uses TRBV27 with TRBJ1-2, with 9 bases lining up with TRBD1. The V segment lost 8 bases and the J segment 8 bases; nucleotides outside the gene matches: 12. The CDR3 extends over 14 amino acids. Per the germline V gene, CDR1 is MNHEY and CDR2 is SMNVEV (reference sequence). CDR3 coding DNA: TGTGCCAGCCGGATTACAGGGGGCAAATCCGGCTACACCTTC. Translated, it gives CASRITGGKSGYTF.

The chain combines TRBV7-2 with TRBJ2-7; TRBD1 matches at 9 bases. V dropped 3 bases and J dropped 2; count of bases not matched to a gene: 5. Per the germline V gene, CDR1 is SGHTA and CDR2 is FQGNSA. The CDR3 spans 15 residues. CDR3 sequence reads: CASSLLGDRAYEQYF. DNA of the CDR3: TGTGCCAGCAGCTTGTTAGGGGACAGGGCCTACGAGCAGTACTTC.

V and J are TRBV9 and TRBJ1-2; D possibly corresponds to TRBD1 (5 bases). Germline V gene lookup returns CDR1 SGDLS and CDR2 YYNGEE. The CDR3 loop spans 15 amino acids. Trimming pared 0 bases from V and 3 bases from J, leaving 12 bases between. CDR3 nucleotide sequence: TGTGCCAGCAGCGTAGGCTGGGGCGCTGACTATGGCTACACCTTC. Amino acid sequence: CASSVGWGADYGYTF.

The chain joins TRBV18 to TRBJ1-1, with 7 bases lining up with TRBD1. The CDR3 runs 15 residues. Germline V gives CDR1 KGHSH, CDR2 LQKENI. The V gene end was trimmed by 2 bases and the J gene end by 3 bases; junction bases not matched to a gene: 6. The CDR3 spells CASSPGQVSHTEAFF. The CDR3 nucleotides read TGTGCCAGCTCACCAGGACAGGTGTCCCACACTGAAGCTTTCTTT.

This chain connects TRBV5-1 to TRBJ2-5; D is perhaps TRBD2 (5 bases). This CDR3 is 13 amino acids long. V was cut by 3 bases and J by 2 bases, with 8 bases left in between. The germline V gene encodes CDR1 SGHRS and CDR2 YFSETQ. Here the CDR3 reads CASSWTGQETQYF. The CDR3 nucleotides are TGCGCCAGCAGCTGGACGGGACAAGAGACCCAGTACTTC.

The chain employs TRBV15 and TRBJ2-7, with D tentatively TRBD1 (5 bases). This CDR3 spans 14 amino acids. CDR1 and CDR2 from the germline V gene are LNHNV and YYDKDF (reference sequence). V lost 6 bases and J 2 bases, leaving 14 bases between the germline ends. DNA of the CDR3: TGTGCCACCAGTACGTTTGGGGCAACCTACGAGCAGTACTTC. This sequence encodes CATSTFGATYEQYF. Combining the CDR3 with reference TRBV15 and TRBJ2-7 gives the whole variable domain DAMVIQNPRYQVTQFGKPVTLSCSQTLNHNVMYWYQQKSSQAPKLLFHYYDKDFNNEADTPDNFQSRRPNTSFCFLDIRSPGLGDTAMYLCATSTFGATYEQYFGPGTRLTVT.